Each of the 8 T cell receptor beta chains below was sequenced from the same sample in a study of blood T cell repertoires in COVID-19. The protocol was immunoSEQ multiplex PCR, while the TCRdb copy is restricted to in-frame clones and leaves out a portion. The sample has 130,000 to 150,000 clones; about 82% are singletons. Sequenced material: peripheral blood. The receptors were gathered from a woman between 40 and 50 years old with active or convalescent COVID-19.

The rearrangement links TRBV4-3 to TRBJ2-3; unclear D gene. Germline values: CDR1 LGHNA, CDR2 YSLEER. Trimming left V 3 bases short and J 5 bases short, with 9 bases between. The CDR3 runs 13 residues. CDR3 DNA sequence: TGCGCCAGCAGCCACAAAACGGGAGATACGCAGTATTTT. It is translated as CASSHKTGDTQYF.

The chain couples TRBV29-1 to TRBJ1-1, with D unclear. Germline-derived CDR1 and CDR2 are SQVTM and ANQGSEA. The CDR3 is 12 residues long. The germline V and J ends were trimmed by 4 bases and 1 base, with 7 bases remaining between them. The CDR3 DNA follows: TGCAGCGTTGGAGCTGGGAACACTGAAGCTTTCTTT. Translating it yields CSVGAGNTEAFF.

In its sample, this clone was seen a few times. V and J are TRBV19 and TRBJ1-2, with D possibly being TRBD1 (6 bases). Trimming removed 4 bases from V and 6 bases from J, with 15 bases in between. This CDR3 comprises 14 residues. Germline assignment: CDR1 LNHDA and CDR2 SQIVND (reference sequence). The CDR3 loop reads CASSNSGRGDGYTF. The CDR3 DNA reads as TGTGCCAGTAGTAATTCGGGCAGGGGCGATGGCTACACCTTC.

This clone was observed a single time. This chain connects TRBV27 to TRBJ2-7, with TRBD2 matching 11 bases. J was trimmed by 0 bases and V by 5 bases; bases with no gene match: 3. Germline CDR1 is MNHEY and CDR2 is SMNVEV (reference sequence). The CDR3 spans 15 residues. CDR3 DNA: TGTGCCAGCAGTCCACTAGCGGGGGTCTCCTACGAGCAGTACTTC. Translated: CASSPLAGVSYEQYF.

The rearrangement uses TRBV7-8 and TRBJ1-2; D not resolved. There are 15 residues in the CDR3. Per the germline V gene, CDR1 is SGHVS and CDR2 is FQNEAQ. The germline V and J ends were trimmed by 2 bases and 4 bases, with 14 bases remaining between them. CDR3 region: CASSLSLGDPYGYTF. The DNA of the CDR3 is TGTGCCAGCAGCTTATCCCTCGGGGATCCCTATGGCTACACCTTC.

The genes are TRBV19 and TRBJ2-3; possibly TRBD1 for D (5 bases). The CDR3 spans 15 residues. The V end was cut by 7 bases, the J end by 8 bases, with 22 bases between. Per the germline V gene, CDR1 is LNHDA and CDR2 is SQIVND (reference sequence). CDR3 protein: CASTYSRQGRSTQYF. Written as DNA, the CDR3 is TGTGCCAGTACCTATAGCCGGCAGGGTCGGTCTACGCAGTATTTT.

This chain joins TRBV7-2 and TRBJ1-4, with D tentatively TRBD1 (6 bases). CDR3 length: 16 residues. From germline, CDR1 is SGHTA and CDR2 FQGNSA. V lost 0 bases and J 5 bases, leaving 13 bases between the germline ends. The CDR3 spells CASSLASSTGNEKLFF. The CDR3 nucleotides read TGTGCCAGCAGCTTAGCGTCTAGTACAGGGAATGAAAAACTGTTTTTT.

The table lists this clone with a count of one. The chain combines TRBV30 with TRBJ1-1, with D unresolved. V shed 8 bases and J shed 0 bases, with 7 bases lying between them. Per the germline V gene, CDR1 is GTSNPN and CDR2 is SVGIG (reference sequence). This CDR3 spans 11 amino acids. The CDR3 DNA follows: TGTGCCCGGTCCCTGAACACTGAAGCTTTCTTT. It specifies CARSLNTEAFF.